Listed below are T cell receptor beta chains from one sample, sequenced in a study of OX40 agonist ivuxolimab in advanced cancers. TCRdb's copy holds only in-frame clones and misses some; the assay was immunoSEQ multiplex PCR. The sample has 80,000 to 90,000 clones; about 81% are singletons. This material consisted of CD4+ or CD8+ T cells sorted from blood, taken in a trial of the OX40 agonist ivuxolimab. Every receptor here comes from an adult with an advanced solid tumor such as melanoma, head and neck, liver or kidney cancer. CDR3s include the opening cysteine and the closing phenylalanine or tryptophan. Fields, in order: clone size, V gene, D gene, J gene, CDR3 protein, CDR3 DNA. A D gene is named only where the DNA matches it firmly. Rows give clone size only sometimes, using once, few, many, or a class for an expanded clone.

>-|TRBV4-1|TRBD1|TRBJ1-2
CASSHPDRAYGYTF
TGCGCCAGCAGCCACCCGGACAGGGCCTATGGCTACACCTTC
>-|TRBV19|-|TRBJ2-1
CASATWSSYNEQFF
TGTGCCAGTGCGACCTGGAGCTCCTACAATGAGCAGTTCTTC
>-|TRBV27|-|TRBJ2-1
CASSYGMSGTGLNEQFF
TGTGCCAGCAGCTATGGGATGAGCGGGACAGGTCTCAATGAGCAGTTCTTC
>once|TRBV23-1|-|TRBJ1-1
CASNTCSQANTEAFF
TGCGCCAGCAACACATGTAGCCAGGCGAACACTGAAGCTTTCTTT
>-|TRBV7-2|-|TRBJ2-3
CASSLGGEYTDTQYF
TGTGCCAGCAGCTTAGGTGGGGAGTACACAGATACGCAGTATTTT
>-|TRBV27|TRBD1|TRBJ2-7
CASILTGTGAGEQYF
TGTGCCAGCATACTTACCGGGACAGGGGCAGGCGAGCAGTACTTC
>-|TRBV19|-|TRBJ2-6
CASSISRAFLSGANVLTF
TGTGCCAGTAGTATCTCCAGGGCCTTCCTCTCTGGGGCCAACGTCCTGACTTTC
>-|TRBV9|TRBD1|TRBJ1-1
CASNLEGQHTEAFF
TGTGCCAGCAATTTAGAGGGACAGCACACTGAAGCTTTCTTT
>-|TRBV5-1|TRBD1|TRBJ2-1
CASSLEGQGSYNEQFF
TGCGCCAGCAGCTTGGAGGGACAGGGGAGCTACAATGAGCAGTTCTTC
>few|TRBV7-3|TRBD2|TRBJ2-2
CASSAQLADTGELFF
TGTGCCAGCAGCGCCCAGCTAGCGGACACCGGGGAGCTGTTTTTT